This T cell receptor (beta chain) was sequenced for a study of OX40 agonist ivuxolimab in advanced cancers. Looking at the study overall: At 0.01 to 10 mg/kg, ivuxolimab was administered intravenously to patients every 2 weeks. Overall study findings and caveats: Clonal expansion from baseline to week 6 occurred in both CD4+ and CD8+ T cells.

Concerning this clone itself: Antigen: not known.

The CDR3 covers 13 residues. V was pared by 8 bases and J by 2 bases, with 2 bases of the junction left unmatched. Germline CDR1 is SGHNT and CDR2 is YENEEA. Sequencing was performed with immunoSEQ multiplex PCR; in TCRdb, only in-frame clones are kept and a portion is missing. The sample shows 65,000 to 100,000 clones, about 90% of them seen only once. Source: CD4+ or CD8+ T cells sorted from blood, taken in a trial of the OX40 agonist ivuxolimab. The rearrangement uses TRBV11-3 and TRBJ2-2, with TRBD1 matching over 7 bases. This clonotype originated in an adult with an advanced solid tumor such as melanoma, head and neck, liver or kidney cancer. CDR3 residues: CASRDRNTGELFF. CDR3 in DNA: TGTGCCAGCCGGGACAGAAACACCGGGGAGCTGTTTTTT.